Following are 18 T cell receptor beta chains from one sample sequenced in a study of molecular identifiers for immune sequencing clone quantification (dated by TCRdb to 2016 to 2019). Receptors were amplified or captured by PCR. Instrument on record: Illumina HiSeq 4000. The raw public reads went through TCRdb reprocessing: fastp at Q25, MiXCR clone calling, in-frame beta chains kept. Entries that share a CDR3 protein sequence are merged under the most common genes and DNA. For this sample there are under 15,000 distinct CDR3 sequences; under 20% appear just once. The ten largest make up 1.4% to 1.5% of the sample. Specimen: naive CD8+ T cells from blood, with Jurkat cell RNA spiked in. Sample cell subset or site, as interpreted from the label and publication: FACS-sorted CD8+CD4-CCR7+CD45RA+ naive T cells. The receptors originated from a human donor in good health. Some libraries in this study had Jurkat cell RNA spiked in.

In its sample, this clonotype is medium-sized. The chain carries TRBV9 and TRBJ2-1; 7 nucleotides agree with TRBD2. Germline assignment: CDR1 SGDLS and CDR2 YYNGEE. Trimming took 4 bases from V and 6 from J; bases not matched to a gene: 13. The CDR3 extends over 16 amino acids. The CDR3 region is CASSPPPSGPLNEQFF. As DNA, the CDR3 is TGTGCCAGCAGCCCCCCGCCTAGCGGACCCCTCAATGAGCAGTTCTTC.

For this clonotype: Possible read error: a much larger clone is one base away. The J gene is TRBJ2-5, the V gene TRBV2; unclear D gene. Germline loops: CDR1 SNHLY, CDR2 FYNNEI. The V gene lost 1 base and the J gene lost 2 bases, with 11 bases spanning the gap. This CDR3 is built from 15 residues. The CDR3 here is CASSEGFGVQETQYF. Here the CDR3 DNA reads TGTGCCAGCAGTGAAGGGTTTGGTGTGCAAGAGACCCAGTACTTC.

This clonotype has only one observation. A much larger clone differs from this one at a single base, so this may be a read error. The CDR3 sequence: CAARDRSEKLFF. CDR3 sequence (DNA): TGTGCCGCCAGGGACAGAAGTGAAAAACTGTTTTTT. J is TRBJ1-4 and V is TRBV25-1, with 7 bases matching TRBD1. Germline assignment: CDR1 MGHDK and CDR2 SYGVNS. The V and J ends lost 11 bases and 7 bases, in that order; junction bases with no gene match: 7. There are 12 residues in the CDR3.

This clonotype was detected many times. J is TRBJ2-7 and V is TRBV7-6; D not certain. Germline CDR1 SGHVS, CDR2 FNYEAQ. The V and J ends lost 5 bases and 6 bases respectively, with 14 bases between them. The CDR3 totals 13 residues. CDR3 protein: CASSGVDPLEQYF. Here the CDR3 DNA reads TGTGCCAGCAGCGGGGTGGACCCCCTCGAGCAGTACTTC.

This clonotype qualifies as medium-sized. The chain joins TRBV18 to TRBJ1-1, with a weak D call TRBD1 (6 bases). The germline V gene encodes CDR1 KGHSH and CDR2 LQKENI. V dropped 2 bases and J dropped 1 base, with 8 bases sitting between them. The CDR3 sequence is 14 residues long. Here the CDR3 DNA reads TGTGCCAGCTCACCAATGGACAGGAACACTGAAGCTTTCTTT. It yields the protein CASSPMDRNTEAFF.

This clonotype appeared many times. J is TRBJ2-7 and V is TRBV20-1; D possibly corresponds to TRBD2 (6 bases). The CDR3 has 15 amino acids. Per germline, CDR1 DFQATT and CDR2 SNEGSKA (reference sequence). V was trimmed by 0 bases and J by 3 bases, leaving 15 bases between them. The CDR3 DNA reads TGCAGTGCTAGAGATCTTGACGGGAGTGTCTACGAGCAGTACTTC. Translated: CSARDLDGSVYEQYF.

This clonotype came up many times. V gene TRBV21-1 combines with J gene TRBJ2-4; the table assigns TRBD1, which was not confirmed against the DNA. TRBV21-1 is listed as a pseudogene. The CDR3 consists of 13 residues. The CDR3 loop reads CASSPQGKNIQYF. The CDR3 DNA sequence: TGTGCCAGCAGCCCACAGGGCAAAAACATTCAGTACTTC.

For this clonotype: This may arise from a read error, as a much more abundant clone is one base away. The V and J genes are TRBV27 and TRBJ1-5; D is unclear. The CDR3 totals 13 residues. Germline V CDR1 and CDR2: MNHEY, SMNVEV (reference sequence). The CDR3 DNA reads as TGTGCCGGCAGTTTAAGCCCTAATCAGCCCCAGCATTTT. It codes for CAGSLSPNQPQHF.

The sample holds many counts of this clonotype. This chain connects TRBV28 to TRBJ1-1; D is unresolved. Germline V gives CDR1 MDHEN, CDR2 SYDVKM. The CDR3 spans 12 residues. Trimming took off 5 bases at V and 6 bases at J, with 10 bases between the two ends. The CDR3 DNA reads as TGTGCCAGCAGTATGAACAGCCCTGAAGCTTTCTTT. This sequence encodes CASSMNSPEAFF.

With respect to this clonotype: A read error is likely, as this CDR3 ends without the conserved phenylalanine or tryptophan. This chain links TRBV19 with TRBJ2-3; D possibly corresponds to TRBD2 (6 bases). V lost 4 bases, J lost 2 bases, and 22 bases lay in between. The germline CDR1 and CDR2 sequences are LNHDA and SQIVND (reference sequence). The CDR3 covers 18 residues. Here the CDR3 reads CASSRSGWGGIHTDTQYC. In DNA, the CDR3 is TGTGCCAGTAGTAGATCAGGTTGGGGAGGAATTCACACAGATACGCAGTATTGT.

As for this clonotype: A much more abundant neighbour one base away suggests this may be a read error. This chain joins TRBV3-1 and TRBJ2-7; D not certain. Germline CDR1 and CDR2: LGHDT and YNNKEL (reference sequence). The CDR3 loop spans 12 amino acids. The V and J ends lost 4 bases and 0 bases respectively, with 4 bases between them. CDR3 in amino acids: CASSRTSYEQYF. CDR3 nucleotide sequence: TGTGCCAGCAGCCGGACCTCCTACGAGCAGTACTTC.

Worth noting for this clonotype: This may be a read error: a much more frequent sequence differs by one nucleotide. In DNA, the CDR3 is TGTGCCAGCAGCTTACTCCTGGTGACTAGTCAGCGCACAGATACGCAGCATTTT. Protein: CASSLLLVTSQRTDTQHF. This sequence joins TRBV11-2 and TRBJ2-3; D gene unclear. The DNA end is more similar to TRBJ1-5, so the J call may be wrong. Germline V gene lookup returns CDR1 SGHAT and CDR2 FQNNGV. CDR3 length equals 18 residues.

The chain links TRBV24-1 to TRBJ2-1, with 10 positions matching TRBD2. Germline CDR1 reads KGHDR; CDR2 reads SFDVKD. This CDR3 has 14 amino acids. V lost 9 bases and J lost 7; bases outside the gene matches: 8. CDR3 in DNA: TGTGCCACCGAGGCTAGCGGGAGTGGAAATGAGCAGTTCTTC. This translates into CATEASGSGNEQFF.

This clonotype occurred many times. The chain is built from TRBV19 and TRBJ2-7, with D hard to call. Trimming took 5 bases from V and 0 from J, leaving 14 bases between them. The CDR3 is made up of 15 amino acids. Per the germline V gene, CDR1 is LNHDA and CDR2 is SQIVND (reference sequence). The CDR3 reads CASSPKSDASYEQYF. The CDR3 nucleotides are TGTGCCAGTAGTCCCAAAAGCGACGCCTCCTACGAGCAGTACTTC. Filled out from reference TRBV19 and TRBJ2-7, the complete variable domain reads DGGITQSPKYLFRKEGQNVTLSCEQNLNHDAMYWYRQDPGQGLRLIYYSQIVNDFQKGDIAEGYSVSREKKESFPLTVTSAQKNPTAFYLCASSPKSDASYEQYFGPGTRLTVT.

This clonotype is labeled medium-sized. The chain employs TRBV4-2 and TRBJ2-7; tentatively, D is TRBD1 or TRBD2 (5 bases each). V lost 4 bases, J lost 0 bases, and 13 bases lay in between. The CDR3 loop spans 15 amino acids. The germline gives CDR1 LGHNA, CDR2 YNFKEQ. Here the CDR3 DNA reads TGTGCCAGCAGCCCCCGGGGCTCGAGCTCCTACGAGCAGTACTTC. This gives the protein CASSPRGSSSYEQYF.

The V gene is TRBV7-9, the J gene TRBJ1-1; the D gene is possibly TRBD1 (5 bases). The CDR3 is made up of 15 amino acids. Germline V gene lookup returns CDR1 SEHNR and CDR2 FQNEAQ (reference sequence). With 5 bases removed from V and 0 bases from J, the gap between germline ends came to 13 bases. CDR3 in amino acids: CASSPTVHMNTEAFF. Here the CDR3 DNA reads TGTGCCAGCAGCCCGACAGTCCACATGAACACTGAAGCTTTCTTT.

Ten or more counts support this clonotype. In DNA form, the CDR3 reads TGTGCCAGCAGTTTAGACGGACGCCTGATTGACATTCAGTACTTC. This codes for CASSLDGRLIDIQYF. The J gene is TRBJ2-4, the V gene TRBV27; D uncertain. Trimming pared 2 bases from V and 8 bases from J, leaving 16 bases between. There are 15 residues in the CDR3. Germline V CDR1 and CDR2: MNHEY, SMNVEV (reference sequence).

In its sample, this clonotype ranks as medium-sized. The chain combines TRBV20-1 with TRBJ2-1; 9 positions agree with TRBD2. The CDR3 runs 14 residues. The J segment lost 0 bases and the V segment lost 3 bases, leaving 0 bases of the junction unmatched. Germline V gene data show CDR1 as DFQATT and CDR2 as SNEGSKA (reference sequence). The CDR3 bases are TGCAGTGCTAGTAGCGGGAGCTCCTACAATGAGCAGTTCTTC. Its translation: CSASSGSSYNEQFF.